This T cell receptor (beta chain) was sequenced for a study of CD8 T cells in Susac syndrome. V lost 6 bases and J 6 bases, leaving 23 bases between the germline ends. The germline V gene has CDR1 DFQATT and CDR2 SNEGSKA (reference sequence). The CDR3 totals 15 residues. A quantity of roughly 0.5 to 1 ug RNA underwent reverse transcription using random hexamers. TCRdb passed the immunoSEQ multiplex PCR reads through MiXCR, listing each CDR3 protein once. The table lists 200,000 to 250,000 distinct CDR3 sequences, 80% to 95% of them singletons. TCR beta was sequenced from blood CD8+ and CD4+ T cells. Sequencing input: CD8+ T cells from PBMCs. This TCR came from a human donor with multiple sclerosis. The rearrangement uses TRBV20-1 and TRBJ1-1, with D maybe TRBD1 (5 bases). CDR3 sequence (DNA): TGCAGTGCGTCCGATCGGGGCGCAGGGTTCGCTGAAGCTTTCTTT. Amino acids: CSASDRGAGFAEAFF.